This T cell receptor beta chain was documented in a study of breast tumors, draining lymph nodes, adjacent tissues (dated by TCRdb to the mid-2010s). In terms of the full investigation: TCR beta repertoires were compared across tumor, adjacent nontumor tissue and axillary lymph nodes obtained from breast cancer patients. In human breast cancer, the study set out to evaluate how tumor, surrounding tissue and draining lymph node repertoires relate to one another and whether T cells may move between these sites. Study-wide findings and limitations: Tumors showed preferential V and J gene usage, and their T-cell repertoire diversity fell below that of lymph nodes yet above that of nontumor tissue. Tumor and nontumor tissue repertoires were significantly more similar in luminal-like than in basal-like breast cancer. The data were judged consistent with most tumor T cells deriving from the lymph node and then expanding within tumor tissue. Rather than being directly demonstrated, the conclusion that tumor T cells originate in lymph nodes was presented as consistent with a hypothesis.

Note on this clonotype: Its recognized antigen is unknown. Base qualities are not at hand, and no much larger clone is one base apart.

Sequencing relied on an Illumina HiSeq 2000. TCR beta chain libraries were generated through multiplex PCR amplification. High-throughput sequencing was used to analyze the amplified TCR beta chain products. The raw public data were reprocessed by TCRdb itself: fastp quality trimming at Q25, MiXCR clonotype calling, in-frame beta chains only. Every CDR3 protein is listed once, alongside the most common genes and DNA of its rows. Recorded for this sample are around 12,000 distinct CDR3 sequences; roughly 70% of them occurred a single time. The ten most abundant clones make up approximately 44% of the sample. Counted from cysteine to phenylalanine, this CDR3 has 15 amino acids. CDR3 DNA is the only sequence kept; it has 45 bases, read in frame from the first base. Relative to germline, V is missing 5 bases and J is missing 2 bases, with 6 bases of the junction outside any gene match. The germline V gene encodes CDR1 SGHTA and CDR2 FQGNSA.

The adjacent samples were made up of nontumor breast tissue around the tumor. The TCR originated in a female donor with breast cancer. Some clones in this sample may be carry-over from other donors' samples. The rearranged chain carries TRBV7-2 and TRBJ2-7; 10 junctional bases match TRBD2. Specimen: tumor-adjacent breast tissue. The CDR3 region has the sequence CASSPPSGSPYEQYF. Here is the DNA: TGTGCCAGCAGCCCCCCTAGCGGGAGCCCCTACGAGCAGTACTTC. Full variable domain (CDR3 extended with the reference TRBV7-2 and TRBJ2-7 proteins): GAGVSQSPSNKVTEKGKDVELRCDPISGHTALYWYRQSLGQGLEFLIYFQGNSAPDKSGLPSDRFSAERTGGSVSTLTIQRTQQEDSAVYLCASSPPSGSPYEQYFGPGTRLTVT.